The present T cell receptor (beta chain) was sequenced within a study of identical twins. Regarding the study as a whole: Sequences that were beta out-of-frame showed weaker excess twin sharing.

All donors comprised healthy Caucasians. At least ten counts were recorded for this clonotype. The target antigen is unknown. Each CDR3 protein gets one entry after TCRdb re-called the 5' RACE reads with MiXCR. Of some 790,000 distinct CDR3 sequences listed, around a sixth are singletons. This CDR3 contains 15 residues. V lost 3 bases and J lost 4, with 13 bases in between. The same data also contributed to another study, on T cells expressing NK-cell markers.

The sequence came from a woman younger than 30 in good health. Sequencing was performed on PBMCs. The V and J genes are TRBV12-3 or TRBV12-4 and TRBJ1-5; no firm D call. CDR3 bases: TGTGCCAGCAGTTTGGCCCGGACTGGGAATCAGCCCCAGCATTTT. Amino acid sequence: CASSLARTGNQPQHF.